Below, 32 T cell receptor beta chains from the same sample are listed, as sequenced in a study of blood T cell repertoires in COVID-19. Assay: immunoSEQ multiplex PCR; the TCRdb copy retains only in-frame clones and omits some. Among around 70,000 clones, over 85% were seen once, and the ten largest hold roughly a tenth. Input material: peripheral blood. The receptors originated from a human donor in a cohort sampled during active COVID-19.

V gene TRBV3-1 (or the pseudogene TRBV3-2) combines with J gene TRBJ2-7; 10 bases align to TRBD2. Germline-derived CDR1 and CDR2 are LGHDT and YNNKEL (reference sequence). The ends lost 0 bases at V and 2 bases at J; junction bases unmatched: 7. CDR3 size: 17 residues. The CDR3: CASSQDKGSGRAYEQYF. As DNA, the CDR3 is TGTGCCAGCAGCCAAGATAAGGGGAGCGGGAGGGCCTACGAGCAGTACTTC.

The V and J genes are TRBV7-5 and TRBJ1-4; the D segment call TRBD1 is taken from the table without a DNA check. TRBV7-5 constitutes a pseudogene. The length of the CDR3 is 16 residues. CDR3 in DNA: TGTGCCAGAAGCTTAGCGGGCACAGGGGATACTGAAAAACTGTTTTTT. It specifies CARSLAGTGDTEKLFF.

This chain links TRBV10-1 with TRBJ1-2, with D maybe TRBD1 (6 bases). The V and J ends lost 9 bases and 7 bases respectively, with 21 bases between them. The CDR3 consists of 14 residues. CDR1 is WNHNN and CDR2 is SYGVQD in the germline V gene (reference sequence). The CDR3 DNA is TGCGCCAGAGTAAAGGGGGTGTCGGAGCGTGGCTACACCTTC. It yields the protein CARVKGVSERGYTF.

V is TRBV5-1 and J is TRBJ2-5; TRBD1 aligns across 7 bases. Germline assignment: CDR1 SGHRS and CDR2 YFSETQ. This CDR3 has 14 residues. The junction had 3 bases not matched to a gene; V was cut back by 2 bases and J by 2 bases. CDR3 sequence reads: CASSFQTGQETQYF. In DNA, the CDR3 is TGCGCCAGCAGCTTCCAGACAGGGCAAGAGACCCAGTACTTC.

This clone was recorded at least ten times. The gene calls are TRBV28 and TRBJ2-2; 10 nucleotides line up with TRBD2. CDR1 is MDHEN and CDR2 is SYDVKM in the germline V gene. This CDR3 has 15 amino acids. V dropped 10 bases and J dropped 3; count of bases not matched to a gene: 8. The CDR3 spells CATMPLAGDTGELFF. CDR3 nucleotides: TGTGCCACCATGCCCCTAGCGGGAGACACCGGGGAGCTGTTTTTT. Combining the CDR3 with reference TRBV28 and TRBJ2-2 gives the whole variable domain DVKVTQSSRYLVKRTGEKVFLECVQDMDHENMFWYRQDPGLGLRLIYFSYDVKMKEKGDIPEGYSVSREKKERFSLILESASTNQTSMYLCATMPLAGDTGELFFGEGSRLTVL.

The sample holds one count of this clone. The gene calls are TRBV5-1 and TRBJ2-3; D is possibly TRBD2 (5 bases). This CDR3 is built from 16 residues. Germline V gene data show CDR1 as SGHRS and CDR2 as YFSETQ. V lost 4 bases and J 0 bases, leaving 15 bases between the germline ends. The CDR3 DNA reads TGCGCCAGCAGCACCCCCTCGGAGCGGAGCACAGATACGCAGTATTTT. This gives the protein CASSTPSERSTDTQYF.

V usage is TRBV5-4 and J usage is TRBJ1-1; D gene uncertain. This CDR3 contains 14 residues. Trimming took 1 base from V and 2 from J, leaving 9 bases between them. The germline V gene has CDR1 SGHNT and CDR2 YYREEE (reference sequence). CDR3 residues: CASSLSNRNTEAFF. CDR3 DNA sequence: TGTGCCAGCAGCTTGTCTAACAGAAACACTGAAGCTTTCTTT.

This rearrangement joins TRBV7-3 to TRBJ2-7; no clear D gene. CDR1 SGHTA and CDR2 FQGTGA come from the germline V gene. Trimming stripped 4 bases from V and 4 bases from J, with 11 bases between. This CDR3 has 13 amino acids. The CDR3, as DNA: TGTGCCAGCAGCTCCTCCGGCGGTTACGAGCAGTACTTC. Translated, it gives CASSSSGGYEQYF.

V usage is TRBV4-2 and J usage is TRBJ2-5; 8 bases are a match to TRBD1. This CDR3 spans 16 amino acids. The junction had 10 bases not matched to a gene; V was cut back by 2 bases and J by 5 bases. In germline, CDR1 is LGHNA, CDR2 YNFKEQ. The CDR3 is CASSQSGQGEHETQYF. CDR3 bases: TGTGCCAGCAGCCAATCCGGACAGGGAGAGCATGAGACCCAGTACTTC.

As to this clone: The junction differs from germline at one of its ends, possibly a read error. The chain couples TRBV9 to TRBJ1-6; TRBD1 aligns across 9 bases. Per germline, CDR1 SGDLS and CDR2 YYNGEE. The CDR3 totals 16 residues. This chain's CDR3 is CASSRTGGSHNSPLHF. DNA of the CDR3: TGTGCCAGCAGCCGTACAGGGGGCTCCCATAATTCACCCCTCCACTTT.

This CDR3 reads CASSLLGGGALYEQYF. In DNA form, the CDR3 reads TGTGCCAGCAGCCTCTTGGGCGGGGGTGCCCTTTACGAGCAGTACTTC. The chain joins TRBV7-9 to TRBJ2-7, with TRBD2 matching over 7 bases. V was pared by 5 bases and J by 4 bases, with 14 bases of the junction left unmatched. CDR1 SEHNR and CDR2 FQNEAQ come from the germline V gene (reference sequence). The CDR3 covers 16 residues.

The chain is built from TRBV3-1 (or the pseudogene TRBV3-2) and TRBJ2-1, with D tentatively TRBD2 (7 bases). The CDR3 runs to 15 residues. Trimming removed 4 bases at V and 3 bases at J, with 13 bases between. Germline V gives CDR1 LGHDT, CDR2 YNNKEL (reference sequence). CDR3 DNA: TGTGCCAGCAGCCTGGGGGGAGGGGGCTACAATGAGCAGTTCTTC. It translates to CASSLGGGGYNEQFF.

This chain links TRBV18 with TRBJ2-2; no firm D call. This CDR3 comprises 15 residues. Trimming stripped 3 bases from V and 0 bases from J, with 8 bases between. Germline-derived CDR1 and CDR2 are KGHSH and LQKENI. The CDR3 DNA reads TGTGCCAGCTCACCGTGGCAGTCGAACACCGGGGAGCTGTTTTTT. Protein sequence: CASSPWQSNTGELFF.

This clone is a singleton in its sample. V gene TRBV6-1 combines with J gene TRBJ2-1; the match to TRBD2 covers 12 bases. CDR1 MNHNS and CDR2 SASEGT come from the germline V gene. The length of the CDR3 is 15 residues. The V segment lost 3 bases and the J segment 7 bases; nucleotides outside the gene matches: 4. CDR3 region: CASSELAGGRNEQFF. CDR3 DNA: TGTGCCAGCAGTGAGCTAGCGGGAGGGCGGAATGAGCAGTTCTTC.

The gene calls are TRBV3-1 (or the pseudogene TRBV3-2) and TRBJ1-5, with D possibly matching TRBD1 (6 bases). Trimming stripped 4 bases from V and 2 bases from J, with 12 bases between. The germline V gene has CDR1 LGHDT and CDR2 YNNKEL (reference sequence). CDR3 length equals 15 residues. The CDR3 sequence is CASSPGGLGNQPQHF. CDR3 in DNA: TGTGCCAGCAGCCCGGGGGGGCTAGGCAATCAGCCCCAGCATTTT.

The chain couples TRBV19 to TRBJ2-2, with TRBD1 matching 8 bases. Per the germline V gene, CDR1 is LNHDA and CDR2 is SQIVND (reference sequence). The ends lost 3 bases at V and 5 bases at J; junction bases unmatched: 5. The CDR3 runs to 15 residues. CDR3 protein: CASSIGQGMTGELFF. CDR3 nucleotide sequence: TGTGCCAGTAGTATTGGACAGGGTATGACCGGGGAGCTGTTTTTT.

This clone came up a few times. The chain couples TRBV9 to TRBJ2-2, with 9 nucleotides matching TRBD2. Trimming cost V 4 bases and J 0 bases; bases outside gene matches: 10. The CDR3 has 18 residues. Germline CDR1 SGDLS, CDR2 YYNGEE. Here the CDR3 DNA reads TGTGCCAGCAGCCCATCGGGACTAGCTTACGCGAACACCGGGGAGCTGTTTTTT. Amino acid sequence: CASSPSGLAYANTGELFF.

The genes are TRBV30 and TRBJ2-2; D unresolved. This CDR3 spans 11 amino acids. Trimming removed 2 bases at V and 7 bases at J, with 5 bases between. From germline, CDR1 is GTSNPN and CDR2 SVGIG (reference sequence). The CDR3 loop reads CAWSSIGELFF. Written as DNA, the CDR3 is TGTGCCTGGAGTTCTATCGGGGAGCTGTTTTTT.

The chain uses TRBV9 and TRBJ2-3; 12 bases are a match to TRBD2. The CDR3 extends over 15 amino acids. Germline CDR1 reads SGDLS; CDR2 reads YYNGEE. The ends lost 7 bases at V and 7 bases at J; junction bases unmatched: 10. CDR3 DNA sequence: TGTGCCAGCGCGACTAGCGGGAGATTAGTGCATACGCAGTATTTT. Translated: CASATSGRLVHTQYF.

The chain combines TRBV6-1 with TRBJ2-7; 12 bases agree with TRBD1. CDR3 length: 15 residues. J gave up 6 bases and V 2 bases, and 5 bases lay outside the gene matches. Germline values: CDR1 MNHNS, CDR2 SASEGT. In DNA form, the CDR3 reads TGTGCCAGCAGTGAAAGGGGACAGGGGGCAGGCGAGCAGTACTTC. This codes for CASSERGQGAGEQYF.

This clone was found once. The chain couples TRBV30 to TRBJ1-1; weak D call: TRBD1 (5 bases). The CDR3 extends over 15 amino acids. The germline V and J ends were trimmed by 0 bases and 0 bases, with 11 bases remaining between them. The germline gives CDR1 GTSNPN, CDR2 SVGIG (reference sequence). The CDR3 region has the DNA TGTGCCTGGAGTGTATACAGGTTCATGAACACTGAAGCTTTCTTT. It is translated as CAWSVYRFMNTEAFF. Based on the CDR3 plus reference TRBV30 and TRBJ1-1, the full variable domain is SQTIHQWPATLVQPVGSPLSLECTVEGTSNPNLYWYRQAAGRGLQLLFYSVGIGQISSEVPQNLSASRPQDRQFILSSKKLLLSDSGFYLCAWSVYRFMNTEAFFGQGTRLTVV.

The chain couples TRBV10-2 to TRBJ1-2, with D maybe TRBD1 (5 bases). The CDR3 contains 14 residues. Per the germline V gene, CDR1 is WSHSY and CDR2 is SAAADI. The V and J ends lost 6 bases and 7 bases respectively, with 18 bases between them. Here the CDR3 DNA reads TGCGCCAGCAGGGAGGCGGGGGGAGAGAGTGGCTACACCTTC. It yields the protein CASREAGGESGYTF.

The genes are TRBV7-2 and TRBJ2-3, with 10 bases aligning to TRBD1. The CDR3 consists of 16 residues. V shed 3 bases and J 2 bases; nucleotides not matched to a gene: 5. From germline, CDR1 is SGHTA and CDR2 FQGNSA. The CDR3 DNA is TGTGCCAGCAGCTTCCGGGACAGGGGTCCCACAGATACGCAGTATTTT. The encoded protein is CASSFRDRGPTDTQYF.

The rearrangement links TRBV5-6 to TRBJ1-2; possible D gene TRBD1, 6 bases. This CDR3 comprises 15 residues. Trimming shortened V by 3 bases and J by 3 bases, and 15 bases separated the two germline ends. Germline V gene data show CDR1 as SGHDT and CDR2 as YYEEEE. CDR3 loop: CASSSGTRGDYGYTF. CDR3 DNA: TGTGCCAGCAGCTCCGGAACCAGGGGTGACTATGGCTACACCTTC.

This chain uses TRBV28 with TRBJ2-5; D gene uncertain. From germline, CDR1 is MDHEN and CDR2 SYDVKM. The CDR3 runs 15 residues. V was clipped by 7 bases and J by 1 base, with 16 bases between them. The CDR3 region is CASTLSQRSQETQYF. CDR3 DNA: TGTGCCAGCACCTTGAGTCAGAGGTCCCAAGAGACCCAGTACTTC. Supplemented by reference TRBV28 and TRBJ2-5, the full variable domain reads DVKVTQSSRYLVKRTGEKVFLECVQDMDHENMFWYRQDPGLGLRLIYFSYDVKMKEKGDIPEGYSVSREKKERFSLILESASTNQTSMYLCASTLSQRSQETQYFGPGTRLLVL.

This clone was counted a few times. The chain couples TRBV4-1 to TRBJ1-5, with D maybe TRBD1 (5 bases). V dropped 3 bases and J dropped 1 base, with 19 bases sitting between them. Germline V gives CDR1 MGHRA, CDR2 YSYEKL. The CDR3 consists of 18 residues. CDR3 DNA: TGCGCCAGCAGCCATCCACAGGTGGGAGGGTGGAGCAATCAGCCCCAGCATTTT. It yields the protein CASSHPQVGGWSNQPQHF.

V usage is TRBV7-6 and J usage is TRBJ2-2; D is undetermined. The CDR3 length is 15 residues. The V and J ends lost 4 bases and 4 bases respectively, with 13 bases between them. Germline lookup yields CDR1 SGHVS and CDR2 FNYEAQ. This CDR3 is CASSSLGSSTGELFF. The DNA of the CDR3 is TGTGCCAGCAGCTCCCTCGGGTCAAGCACCGGGGAGCTGTTTTTT.

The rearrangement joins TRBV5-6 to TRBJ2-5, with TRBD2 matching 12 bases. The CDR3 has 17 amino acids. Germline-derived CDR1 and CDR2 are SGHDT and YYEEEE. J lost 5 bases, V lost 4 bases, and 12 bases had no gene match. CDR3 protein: CASSIRLAGAPGETQYF. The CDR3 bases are TGTGCCAGCAGCATCCGACTAGCGGGAGCCCCAGGGGAGACCCAGTACTTC. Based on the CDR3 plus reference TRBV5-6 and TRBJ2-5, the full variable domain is DAGVTQSPTHLIKTRGQQVTLRCSPKSGHDTVSWYQQALGQGPQFIFQYYEEEERQRGNFPDRFSGHQFPNYSSELNVNALLLGDSALYLCASSIRLAGAPGETQYFGPGTRLLVL.

The CDR3 DNA is TGTGCCAGCAGCTTAGGGGTAGCGGGAGTGGAAGAGACCCAGTACTTC. This gives the protein CASSLGVAGVEETQYF. The chain combines TRBV7-2 with TRBJ2-5; 9 nucleotides match TRBD2. The germline gives CDR1 SGHTA, CDR2 FQGNSA. The V and J ends lost 1 base and 3 bases, in that order; junction bases with no gene match: 6. The CDR3 contains 16 residues.

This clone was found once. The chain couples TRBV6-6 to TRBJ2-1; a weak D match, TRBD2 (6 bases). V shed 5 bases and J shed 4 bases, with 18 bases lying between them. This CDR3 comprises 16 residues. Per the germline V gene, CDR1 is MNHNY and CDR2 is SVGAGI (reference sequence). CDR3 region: CASSPLSGAGYNEQFF. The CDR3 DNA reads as TGTGCCAGCAGTCCCCTTTCGGGCGCGGGGTACAATGAGCAGTTCTTC.

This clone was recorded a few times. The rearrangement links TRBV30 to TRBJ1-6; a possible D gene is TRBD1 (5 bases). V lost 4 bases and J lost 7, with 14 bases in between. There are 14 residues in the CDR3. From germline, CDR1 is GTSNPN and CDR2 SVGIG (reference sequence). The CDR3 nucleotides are TGTGCCTGGAAAATTCGGGGGGGGAATTCACCCCTCCACTTT. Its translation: CAWKIRGGNSPLHF.

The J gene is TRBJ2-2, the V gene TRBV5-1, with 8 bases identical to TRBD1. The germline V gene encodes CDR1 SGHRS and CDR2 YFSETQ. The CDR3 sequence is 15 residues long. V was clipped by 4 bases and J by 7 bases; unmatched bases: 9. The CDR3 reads CASSTLPTGDGELFF. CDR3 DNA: TGCGCCAGCAGCACCCTACCGACAGGGGACGGGGAGCTGTTTTTT.